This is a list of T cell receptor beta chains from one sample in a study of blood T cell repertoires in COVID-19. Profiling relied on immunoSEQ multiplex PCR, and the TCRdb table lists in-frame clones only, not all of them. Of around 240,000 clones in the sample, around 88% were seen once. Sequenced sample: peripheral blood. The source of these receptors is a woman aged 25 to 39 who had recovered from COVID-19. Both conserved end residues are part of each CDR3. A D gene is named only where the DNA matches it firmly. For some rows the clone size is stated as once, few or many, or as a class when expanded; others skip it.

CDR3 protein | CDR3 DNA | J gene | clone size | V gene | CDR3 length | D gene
CASSFGGGSAGELFF | TGTGCCAGCAGCTTTGGCGGCGGGTCCGCCGGGGAGCTGTTTTTT | TRBJ2-2 | - | TRBV11-1 | 15 | -
CASSSGTGTYEQYF | TGTGCCAGCAGCTCCGGGACAGGAACCTACGAGCAGTACTTC | TRBJ2-7 | - | TRBV13 | 14 | TRBD1
CASTYGRGLYTEAFF | TGTGCCAGCACTTACGGAAGGGGGCTGTACACTGAAGCTTTCTTT | TRBJ1-1 | few | TRBV6-2/TRBV6-3 | 15 | TRBD1
CASSTSTGGLSEAFF | TGTGCCAGTAGTACCTCGACAGGGGGCCTGTCTGAAGCTTTCTTT | TRBJ1-1 | once | TRBV19 | 15 | TRBD1
CASARTVSNQPQHF | TGTGCCAGTGCACGGACAGTCAGCAATCAGCCCCAGCATTTT | TRBJ1-5 | - | TRBV19 | 14 | -
CASSLGPPGQGGEQYF | TGTGCCAGCAGCCTTGGCCCTCCGGGACAGGGAGGCGAGCAGTACTTC | TRBJ2-7 | - | TRBV3-1/TRBV3-2 | 16 | TRBD1
CASSIGTSGFSEQFF | TGTGCCAGTAGTATTGGGACTAGCGGGTTCTCTGAGCAGTTCTTC | TRBJ2-1 | many | TRBV19 | 15 | TRBD2
CASSRPGQGMNEQFF | TGTGCCAGCAGTCGCCCGGGACAGGGCATGAATGAGCAGTTCTTC | TRBJ2-1 | - | TRBV7-6 | 15 | TRBD1
CASSSWGGLGNEQFF | TGTGCCAGCAGCTCCTGGGGGGGCCTAGGAAATGAGCAGTTCTTC | TRBJ2-1 | - | TRBV5-6 | 15 | -
CASSLGNVRAQETQYF | TGTGCCAGCAGCTTGGGGAATGTGAGGGCCCAAGAGACCCAGTACTTC | TRBJ2-5 | - | TRBV7-9 | 16 | -
CASGLNLGDSNQPQHF | TGTGCTAGTGGTTTGAACCTCGGGGATAGCAATCAGCCCCAGCATTTT | TRBJ1-5 | - | TRBV12-5 | 16 | -
CASRPQGFTGELFF | TGTGCCAGCAGACCCCAGGGGTTCACCGGGGAGCTGTTTTTT | TRBJ2-2 | - | TRBV2 | 14 | -
CASTAGQGAYNEQFF | TGTGCCAGCACCGCAGGACAGGGGGCCTACAATGAGCAGTTCTTC | TRBJ2-1 | - | TRBV7-8 | 15 | TRBD1
CASSQARQSGYTF | TGTGCCAGCAGCCAAGCAAGACAGTCCGGCTACACCTTC | TRBJ1-2 | - | TRBV14 | 13 | -
CASSQSRYTGELFF | TGCGCCAGCAGCCAGTCTAGGTATACCGGGGAGCTGTTTTTT | TRBJ2-2 | - | TRBV4-1 | 14 | -
CASSLDSPGPNEKLFF | TGTGCCAGCAGCTTAGATAGTCCAGGGCCTAATGAAAAACTGTTTTTT | TRBJ1-4 | - | TRBV7-9 | 16 | -
CASSLAGGGSGNTIYF | TGTGCCAGCAGCTTAGCGGGGGGGGGCTCTGGAAACACCATATATTTT | TRBJ1-3 | - | TRBV7-2 | 16 | -